This T cell receptor beta chain derives from a study of memory CD4+ T cells and cytomegalovirus serostatus. As regards this clone: The antigen is not known.

Single viable CD3+CD4+CD8-CD45RO+ cells were sorted as the memory CD4+ T cells. Total CD4+ T cells were enriched by CD4 positive selection. Sequenced by immunoSEQ multiplex PCR; TCRdb stores in-frame clones only, minus some. The sample shows 45,000 to 65,000 clones, 83% of them seen only once. Study-wide results and limits: Median bootstrapped AUC for CMV status was approximately 0.96 originally, about 0.9 US-trained. Suggested: most of the CMV-linked TCR signature lies in CD4+ memory cells.

The receptor was isolated from an adult in good health and CMV-seropositive. Sequences were obtained from memory CD4+ T cells from blood.

The CDR3 region has the DNA TGTGCCAGCAGCTTAGAAGTAAACTATGGCTACACCTTC. This sequence encodes CASSLEVNYGYTF. V gene TRBV7-8 combines with J gene TRBJ1-2; D ambiguous. The V end lost 1 base, the J end lost 2 bases, and 5 bases lay between the germline ends. The V gene's germline CDR1 is SGHVS and CDR2 FQNEAQ. The CDR3 consists of 13 residues.